The rows below give T cell receptor beta chains drawn from one sample of a study of response to subunit inactivated influenza vaccine. TCRdb reprocessed the RT-PCR reads via MiXCR and lists one record per CDR3 protein. This sample has more than 400,000 distinct CDR3 sequences, with 11% found just once. Here the sequenced sample was PBMCs from blood, taken more than 35 days after vaccination. Source of these receptors: a man between 45 and 60 years old who received an inactivated influenza vaccine. CDR3s include the opening cysteine and the closing phenylalanine or tryptophan. Each record gives: D gene, clone size, J gene, V gene, CDR3 protein, CDR3 DNA. D genes are given only for firm matches. Size is omitted from some rows. Given values are once, few, many or a class for expanded clones.

d_gene: -
abundance: -
j_gene: TRBJ2-7
v_gene: TRBV6-5
CDR3aa: CASSYSRGGNEQYF
CDR3nt: TGTGCCAGCAGTTACTCCCGGGGTGGAAACGAGCAGTACTTC

d_gene: -
abundance: few
j_gene: TRBJ1-1
v_gene: TRBV5-4
CDR3aa: CASSLDIGGWTEAFF
CDR3nt: TGTGCCAGCAGCTTGGACATCGGGGGCTGGACTGAAGCTTTCTTT

d_gene: -
abundance: few
j_gene: TRBJ2-3
v_gene: TRBV7-7
CDR3aa: CASSPRGGTDTQYF
CDR3nt: TGTGCTAGCAGCCCAAGGGGCGGCACAGATACGCAGTATTTT

d_gene: -
abundance: -
j_gene: TRBJ1-5
v_gene: TRBV6-2/TRBV6-3
CDR3aa: CASSTLAVSNQPQHF
CDR3nt: TGTGCCAGCAGTACCCTCGCGGTGAGCAATCAGCCCCAGCATTTT

d_gene: TRBD1
abundance: few
j_gene: TRBJ2-7
v_gene: TRBV27
CDR3aa: CASSLSGTGVFEQYF
CDR3nt: TGTGCCAGCAGTTTATCGGGGACAGGGGTATTCGAGCAGTACTTC

d_gene: -
abundance: -
j_gene: TRBJ2-7
v_gene: TRBV5-6
CDR3aa: CASSSGLRSYEQYF
CDR3nt: TGTGCCAGCAGCTCAGGACTGCGCTCCTACGAGCAGTACTTC

d_gene: -
abundance: -
j_gene: TRBJ2-7
v_gene: TRBV12-3/TRBV12-4
CDR3aa: CASSETGVIYEQYF
CDR3nt: TGTGCCAGCAGTGAGACAGGAGTAATCTACGAGCAGTACTTC

d_gene: -
abundance: -
j_gene: TRBJ2-7
v_gene: TRBV6-2/TRBV6-3
CDR3aa: CASSQGTEEDF
CDR3nt: TGTGCCAGCAGTCAAGGGACCGAGGAGGACTTC

d_gene: TRBD2
abundance: -
j_gene: TRBJ2-6
v_gene: TRBV2
CDR3aa: CASSGPTSGANVLTF
CDR3nt: TGTGCCAGCAGTGGACCGACTAGCGGGGCCAACGTCCTGACTTTC

d_gene: -
abundance: many
j_gene: TRBJ1-5
v_gene: TRBV12-3/TRBV12-4
CDR3aa: CASSLTGLGNQPQHF
CDR3nt: TGTGCCAGCAGTTTAACAGGGTTGGGCAATCAGCCCCAGCATTTT